This TCR beta chain stems from a study of cytomegalovirus exposure and HLA in healthy donors. Overall study results and limits: Among TCR beta chains, those listed as cytomegalovirus-associated numbered around 180. Some V segments (TRBV6-2 and TRBV6-3 among them) were excluded as indistinguishable. Later analysis associated a missense DCLRE1C variant with TCR beta V- and J-gene trimming.

Germline V gene lookup returns CDR1 SEHNR and CDR2 FQNEAQ (reference sequence). V was shortened by 1 base and J by 7 bases, with 12 bases between the two germline ends. This CDR3 region has 14 residues. Notes on this clone: Its antigen is still unknown.

The PCR ran on 60 Vbeta and 13 Jbeta primers. Profiled with immunoSEQ multiplex PCR; TCRdb holds only in-frame clones, not every one. The sample holds 50,000 to 65,000 clones, approximately 81% seen once. Sequences were obtained from PBMCs. The J gene is TRBJ2-3, the V gene TRBV7-9, with unresolved D. The TCR was taken from a woman younger than 30 in good health and CMV-seronegative. In nucleotides, the CDR3 is TGTGCCAGCAGCTTAGTCTCCGGTCCGAATACGCAGTATTTT. As protein: CASSLVSGPNTQYF. The whole variable domain, remainder taken from reference TRBV7-9 and TRBJ2-3, is DTGVSQNPRHKITKRGQNVTFRCDPISEHNRLYWYRQTLGQGPEFLTYFQNEAQLEKSRLLSDRFSAERPKGSFSTLEIQRTEQGDSAMYLCASSLVSGPNTQYFGPGTRLTVL.